This TCR beta chain was obtained from a study of cytomegalovirus exposure and HLA in healthy donors. PCR used 60 Vbeta primers and 13 Jbeta primers. Only in-frame clones appear in the TCRdb table, and some are missing; sequencing was by immunoSEQ multiplex PCR. The sample contains 95,000 to 150,000 clones, 50% to 80% of which appear only once. Sequencing was carried out using PBMCs. This clonotype was sampled from a woman aged 40 to 50 in good health and CMV-seropositive.

CDR3 region: CARGGQGENGELFF. The CDR3 DNA is TGTGCCAGGGGGGGACAGGGGGAGAACGGGGAGCTGTTTTTT. The V and J genes are TRBV6-5 and TRBJ2-2, with 11 nucleotides matching TRBD1. The CDR3 length is 14 residues. Germline values: CDR1 MNHEY, CDR2 SVGAGI. V lost 9 bases to trimming and J lost 7 bases; unmatched junction nucleotides: 7.